These 2 T cell receptor beta chains were all obtained from the same sample, sequenced in a study of response to subunit inactivated influenza vaccine. TCRdb independently ran MiXCR on the RT-PCR reads; one entry per CDR3 protein. The table shows more than 550,000 distinct CDR3 sequences, with about 11% occurring only once. These data also featured in a second study, about T cells expressing NK-cell markers. That paper adds: cDNA encoding TCR beta was synthesized via 5'RACE template switching incorporating UMIs.

Sequenced material: PBMCs from blood, taken on the day of vaccination. These receptors all come from a man aged 45-65 years who received an inactivated influenza vaccine.

In regard to this clonotype: Germline is not matched at one junction end, which may reflect a read error. The chain has TRBV5-1 and TRBJ1-1; no reliable D call. The CDR3 covers 13 residues. Per the germline V gene, CDR1 is SGHRS and CDR2 is YFSETQ. The CDR3 DNA follows: TGCGCCAGCAGCGGAAACCAGGCCAGTTCAACGAGATTT. It specifies CASSGNQASSTRF.

The chain uses TRBV11-2 and TRBJ1-2, with a possible D match to TRBD1 (6 bases). The CDR3 has 14 residues. The V end was cut by 6 bases, the J end by 4 bases, with 15 bases between. Per germline, CDR1 SGHAT and CDR2 FQNNGV. CDR3 region: CASRGGGSAYGYTF. DNA for the CDR3: TGTGCCAGCAGGGGAGGGGGTTCGGCCTATGGCTACACCTTC. The variable domain in full, with the rest retrieved from reference TRBV11-2 and TRBJ1-2, is EAGVAQSPRYKIIEKRQSVAFWCNPISGHATLYWYQQILGQGPKLLIQFQNNGVVDDSQLPKDRFSAERLKGVDSTLKIQPAKLEDSAVYLCASRGGGSAYGYTFGSGTRLTVV.